The 9 T cell receptor beta chains below all came from one sample that was sequenced in a study of cytomegalovirus exposure and HLA in healthy donors. Primers included in the PCR were 60 Vbeta and 13 Jbeta primers. Generated by immunoSEQ multiplex PCR, the TCRdb table keeps only in-frame clones and is missing some. The data contain around 250,000 clones, approximately 91% of them singletons. The source material was PBMCs. The receptors come from a girl aged 2-15 years in good health and CMV-seronegative.

The rearrangement links TRBV6-1 to TRBJ1-2; D uncertain. Germline V gene sequence: CDR1 MNHNS, CDR2 SASEGT. The CDR3 has 10 amino acids. V lost 8 bases to trimming and J lost 4 bases, with 5 bases between them. This chain's CDR3 is CASFLYGYTF. In DNA, the CDR3 is TGTGCCAGCTTCCTCTATGGCTACACCTTC.

The CDR3 protein is CASSERPVSNEQFF. In DNA form, the CDR3 reads TGTGCCAGCAGTGAGAGGCCCGTATCGAATGAGCAGTTCTTC. The chain carries TRBV2 and TRBJ2-1; D ambiguous. There are 14 residues in the CDR3. The V end was cut by 3 bases, the J end by 7 bases, with 13 bases between. CDR1 and CDR2 from the germline V gene are SNHLY and FYNNEI.

The rearrangement links TRBV6-5 to TRBJ2-5; D might be TRBD2 (6 bases). Trimming removed 2 bases from V and 5 bases from J, with 12 bases in between. Germline-derived CDR1 and CDR2 are MNHEY and SVGAGI. CDR3 size: 14 residues. The CDR3 region has the DNA TGTGCCAGCAGTTACGACCCCCGGGGGGAGACCCAGTACTTC. Translation gives CASSYDPRGETQYF.

The chain has TRBV2 and TRBJ1-3; tentative D call: TRBD1 (5 bases). From germline, CDR1 is SNHLY and CDR2 FYNNEI. V lost 6 bases, J lost 2 bases, and 11 bases lay in between. The CDR3 length is 14 residues. The CDR3 here is CASSLTGAGNTIYF. The CDR3 bases are TGTGCCAGCAGCCTAACAGGAGCTGGAAACACCATATATTTT.

The J gene is TRBJ2-5, the V gene TRBV7-2; weak D call: TRBD2 (5 bases). Looked up from germline, CDR1 is SGHTA and CDR2 is FQGNSA. CDR3 length: 12 amino acids. Trimming cost V 5 bases and J 4 bases, with 8 bases left between them. CDR3: CASSVEGETQYF. In DNA, the CDR3 is TGTGCCAGCAGCGTCGAGGGAGAGACCCAGTACTTC.

The chain combines TRBV28 with TRBJ2-7; 9 nucleotides match TRBD1. Germline-derived CDR1 and CDR2 are MDHEN and SYDVKM. The CDR3 runs 14 residues. J lost 7 bases, V lost 4 bases, and 8 bases had no gene match. The CDR3 region has the DNA TGTGCCAGCAGTTCACAGGGGGCCCATCGGGAGCAGTACTTC. Translating it yields CASSSQGAHREQYF.

V and J are TRBV5-4 and TRBJ1-2; 7 bases align to TRBD1. This CDR3 has 14 amino acids. The germline gives CDR1 SGHNT, CDR2 YYREEE (reference sequence). With 4 bases clipped from V and 6 bases from J, the junction kept 9 bases outside the gene matches. The CDR3 loop is CASSLRTGVDGYTF. CDR3 sequence (DNA): TGTGCCAGCAGCCTACGGACAGGCGTAGATGGCTACACCTTC.

This clone was seen only once. The V gene is TRBV7-2, the J gene TRBJ1-5, with D possibly TRBD1 on 6 matching bases. V was pared by 4 bases and J by 3 bases, with 13 bases between. The CDR3 has 15 amino acids. The germline gives CDR1 SGHTA, CDR2 FQGNSA. CDR3 coding DNA: TGTGCCAGCAGCTCCCTACAGGGTAACAATCAGCCCCAGCATTTT. Protein product: CASSSLQGNNQPQHF.

The chain employs TRBV11-1 and TRBJ2-7, with 8 bases fitting TRBD1. Germline V lookup: CDR1 SGHAT, CDR2 FQDESV (reference sequence). The CDR3 loop spans 14 amino acids. Trimming at V came to 5 bases and at J to 1 base, leaving 4 bases not matched to a gene. The CDR3: CASSPGQASYEQYF. Written as DNA, the CDR3 is TGTGCCAGCAGCCCGGGACAGGCATCCTACGAGCAGTACTTC.